Listed below are T cell receptor beta chains from one sample, sequenced in a study of Ad26.COV2.S vaccination and SARS-CoV-2 variants. Data came from immunoSEQ multiplex PCR; TCRdb stores just in-frame clones and leaves some out. The sample lists about 440,000 clones; less than 95% were seen once. The source material was peripheral blood, sampled in a trial of Ad26.COV2.S vaccine versus placebo. The origin of the receptors is a person between 18 and 59 years old who received the Ad26.COV2.S COVID-19 vaccine or a placebo. Both conserved end residues are part of each CDR3. D genes are given only for firm matches. Clone size is stated in some rows and not others, as once, few, many or a class when expanded.

CDR3aa: CASRPGQETTYEQYF; CDR3nt: TGTGCCAGCAGGCCAGGACAGGAAACTACCTACGAGCAGTACTTC; j_gene: TRBJ2-7; d_gene: TRBD1; abundance: few; v_gene: TRBV11-2
CDR3aa: CASSLAGGSSYGYTF; CDR3nt: TGCGCCAGCAGCTTGGCCGGGGGCTCGAGCTATGGCTACACCTTC; j_gene: TRBJ1-2; d_gene: NA; abundance: NA; v_gene: TRBV5-1
CDR3aa: CASSGPGTGVGYTF; CDR3nt: TGTGCCAGCAGCGGCCCTGGGACAGGGGTCGGCTACACCTTC; j_gene: TRBJ1-2; d_gene: TRBD1; abundance: NA; v_gene: TRBV6-2/TRBV6-3
CDR3aa: CSVEYGLHSTDTQYF; CDR3nt: TGCAGCGTTGAGTACGGACTACATAGCACAGATACGCAGTATTTT; j_gene: TRBJ2-3; d_gene: NA; abundance: NA; v_gene: TRBV29-1
CDR3aa: CASSLNREYEQYF; CDR3nt: TGTGCCAGCAGTTTAAATCGGGAGTACGAGCAGTACTTC; j_gene: TRBJ2-7; d_gene: NA; abundance: NA; v_gene: TRBV28
CDR3aa: CASSFWGTENNSPLHF; CDR3nt: TGTGCCAGCAGTTTTTGGGGAACGGAAAATAATTCACCCCTCCACTTT; j_gene: TRBJ1-6; d_gene: NA; abundance: medium-sized; v_gene: TRBV28
CDR3aa: CASNNRESNTEAFF; CDR3nt: TGTGCCAGCAATAACAGGGAGTCTAACACTGAAGCTTTCTTT; j_gene: TRBJ1-1; d_gene: NA; abundance: once; v_gene: TRBV19
CDR3aa: CASRPSGSGANVLTF; CDR3nt: TGTGCCAGCAGACCATCAGGAAGTGGGGCCAACGTCCTGACTTTC; j_gene: TRBJ2-6; d_gene: NA; abundance: NA; v_gene: TRBV28
CDR3aa: CASSAVTGQGSYEQYF; CDR3nt: TGTGCCAGTAGTGCAGTGACCGGACAGGGATCCTACGAGCAGTACTTC; j_gene: TRBJ2-7; d_gene: TRBD1; abundance: NA; v_gene: TRBV19
CDR3aa: CASSFRGGNTEAFF; CDR3nt: TGTGCCAGCAGCTTTAGAGGGGGGAACACTGAAGCTTTCTTT; j_gene: TRBJ1-1; d_gene: NA; abundance: NA; v_gene: TRBV7-8
CDR3aa: CASSRDRPATNEKLFF; CDR3nt: TGTGCCAGCTCACGGGACAGGCCCGCAACTAATGAAAAACTGTTTTTT; j_gene: TRBJ1-4; d_gene: TRBD1; abundance: NA; v_gene: TRBV18
CDR3aa: CAISGRAFDTGELFF; CDR3nt: TGTGCCATCAGTGGCAGGGCCTTTGACACCGGGGAGCTGTTTTTT; j_gene: TRBJ2-2; d_gene: NA; abundance: NA; v_gene: TRBV10-3
CDR3aa: CASSLGSNQPQHF; CDR3nt: TGCGCCAGCAGCTTGGGTAGCAATCAGCCCCAGCATTTT; j_gene: TRBJ1-5; d_gene: NA; abundance: once; v_gene: TRBV5-1
CDR3aa: CSVEGPLFQETQYF; CDR3nt: TGCAGCGTTGAAGGCCCCCTATTCCAAGAGACCCAGTACTTC; j_gene: TRBJ2-5; d_gene: NA; abundance: NA; v_gene: TRBV29-1
CDR3aa: CASSYSSNQPQHF; CDR3nt: TGTGCCAGCAGTTACTCGAGCAATCAGCCCCAGCATTTT; j_gene: TRBJ1-5; d_gene: NA; abundance: once; v_gene: TRBV6-2/TRBV6-3
CDR3aa: CASSLVDRRPPYEQYF; CDR3nt: TGTGCCAGCAGCTTGGTGGACAGGCGTCCTCCCTACGAGCAGTACTTC; j_gene: TRBJ2-7; d_gene: TRBD1; abundance: once; v_gene: TRBV7-2
CDR3aa: CASRGTGYSPLHF; CDR3nt: TGTGCCAGCAGGGGGACAGGGTATTCACCCCTCCACTTT; j_gene: TRBJ1-6; d_gene: TRBD1; abundance: NA; v_gene: TRBV25-1
CDR3aa: CAWSVWDSNQPQHF; CDR3nt: TGTGCCTGGAGTGTTTGGGATAGCAATCAGCCCCAGCATTTT; j_gene: TRBJ1-5; d_gene: NA; abundance: once; v_gene: TRBV30
CDR3aa: CASSRTDPYEQYF; CDR3nt: TGCGCCAGCAGCCGGACAGATCCCTACGAGCAGTACTTC; j_gene: TRBJ2-7; d_gene: NA; abundance: NA; v_gene: TRBV5-1
CDR3aa: CASSVVQGTDTQYF; CDR3nt: TGTGCCAGCAGCGTAGTTCAGGGGACAGATACGCAGTATTTT; j_gene: TRBJ2-3; d_gene: NA; abundance: NA; v_gene: TRBV9
CDR3aa: CASSTSGRAGSGELFF; CDR3nt: TGCGCCAGCTCGACTAGCGGGAGGGCCGGGTCCGGGGAGCTGTTTTTT; j_gene: TRBJ2-2; d_gene: TRBD2; abundance: NA; v_gene: TRBV5-1
CDR3aa: CASSFLGKDTEAFF; CDR3nt: TGTGCCAGCAGCTTTTTAGGGAAAGACACTGAAGCTTTCTTT; j_gene: TRBJ1-1; d_gene: NA; abundance: NA; v_gene: TRBV11-2
CDR3aa: CASSEMPGQETQYF; CDR3nt: TGTGCCAGCAGTGAAATGCCAGGGCAAGAGACCCAGTACTTC; j_gene: TRBJ2-5; d_gene: NA; abundance: NA; v_gene: TRBV2
CDR3aa: CASRYRGDSPLHF; CDR3nt: TGTGCCAGTAGGTACAGGGGTGATTCACCCCTCCACTTT; j_gene: TRBJ1-6; d_gene: TRBD1; abundance: NA; v_gene: TRBV19
CDR3aa: CARRGNQETQYF; CDR3nt: TGTGCCCGCCGGGGTAACCAAGAGACCCAGTACTTC; j_gene: TRBJ2-5; d_gene: NA; abundance: NA; v_gene: TRBV30
CDR3aa: CASSLGGASTDTQYF; CDR3nt: TGTGCCAGCAGCTTGGGCGGCGCTAGCACAGATACGCAGTATTTT; j_gene: TRBJ2-3; d_gene: NA; abundance: NA; v_gene: TRBV7-3
CDR3aa: CASSPGTSGYTDTQYF; CDR3nt: TGTGCCAGTAGTCCTGGGACTAGCGGGTACACAGATACGCAGTATTTT; j_gene: TRBJ2-3; d_gene: TRBD2; abundance: NA; v_gene: TRBV19
CDR3aa: CASSLASTEAFF; CDR3nt: TGTGCCAGCAGCTTAGCGAGCACTGAAGCTTTCTTT; j_gene: TRBJ1-1; d_gene: NA; abundance: NA; v_gene: TRBV7-9
CDR3aa: CASSPDRVSNQPQHF; CDR3nt: TGTGCCAGCAGCCCGGACAGGGTTTCCAATCAGCCCCAGCATTTT; j_gene: TRBJ1-5; d_gene: TRBD1; abundance: NA; v_gene: TRBV7-8
CDR3aa: CASSLGPTNYEQYF; CDR3nt: TGTGCCAGCAGCTTGGGCCCGACCAACTACGAGCAGTACTTC; j_gene: TRBJ2-7; d_gene: NA; abundance: NA; v_gene: TRBV5-6
CDR3aa: CASSPRLSNEQFF; CDR3nt: TGTGCCAGCAGCCCCCGTCTGTCGAATGAGCAGTTCTTC; j_gene: TRBJ2-1; d_gene: NA; abundance: NA; v_gene: TRBV7-3
CDR3aa: CASSPRNRTGSYEQYF; CDR3nt: TGCGCCAGCAGCCCCCGTAACCGGACAGGGAGCTACGAGCAGTACTTC; j_gene: TRBJ2-7; d_gene: TRBD1; abundance: NA; v_gene: TRBV4-1
CDR3aa: CASREGASGRYNEQFF; CDR3nt: TGTGCCAGCAGGGAGGGGGCTAGCGGGAGGTATAATGAGCAGTTCTTC; j_gene: TRBJ2-1; d_gene: TRBD2; abundance: NA; v_gene: TRBV7-2
CDR3aa: CASSYSRGRERSYEQYF; CDR3nt: TGTGCCAGCAGTTACTCGAGGGGGCGGGAGAGGTCCTACGAGCAGTACTTC; j_gene: TRBJ2-7; d_gene: NA; abundance: NA; v_gene: TRBV6-2/TRBV6-3
CDR3aa: CASSLFRLSGGANVLTF; CDR3nt: TGTGCCAGCAGCTTATTTAGGCTATCGGGTGGGGCCAACGTCCTGACTTTC; j_gene: TRBJ2-6; d_gene: NA; abundance: NA; v_gene: TRBV7-3
CDR3aa: CASSLPGQVNTGELFF; CDR3nt: TGTGCCAGCAGCTTACCCGGACAGGTTAACACCGGGGAGCTGTTTTTT; j_gene: TRBJ2-2; d_gene: TRBD1; abundance: NA; v_gene: TRBV7-6
CDR3aa: CASGPLGTSGNTIYF; CDR3nt: TGTGCCAGCGGCCCTTTGGGAACCTCTGGAAACACCATATATTTT; j_gene: TRBJ1-3; d_gene: NA; abundance: NA; v_gene: TRBV28
CDR3aa: CASSLTQPNYGYTF; CDR3nt: TGTGCCAGCAGCTTAACCCAGCCGAACTATGGCTACACCTTC; j_gene: TRBJ1-2; d_gene: NA; abundance: NA; v_gene: TRBV7-2
CDR3aa: CAISDGGGNTEAFF; CDR3nt: TGTGCCATCAGTGATGGGGGGGGGAACACTGAAGCTTTCTTT; j_gene: TRBJ1-1; d_gene: NA; abundance: NA; v_gene: TRBV10-3
CDR3aa: CASSLSSGDEQFF; CDR3nt: TGTGCCAGCAGTTTAAGTAGTGGGGATGAGCAGTTCTTC; j_gene: TRBJ2-1; d_gene: NA; abundance: NA; v_gene: TRBV27
CDR3aa: CASSEAAADFYGYTF; CDR3nt: TGTGCCAGCAGTGAAGCGGCGGCAGATTTCTATGGCTACACCTTC; j_gene: TRBJ1-2; d_gene: NA; abundance: NA; v_gene: TRBV2
CDR3aa: CASSPTGADYMNTEAFF; CDR3nt: TGTGCCAGCTCACCTACCGGGGCGGATTACATGAACACTGAAGCTTTCTTT; j_gene: TRBJ1-1; d_gene: NA; abundance: NA; v_gene: TRBV18
CDR3aa: CASSLRTGDEHRGAVF; CDR3nt: TGTGCCAGCAGCCTTCGGACAGGGGATGAGCACCGGGGAGCTGTTTTT; j_gene: TRBJ2-2; d_gene: NA; abundance: NA; v_gene: TRBV21-1
CDR3aa: CASSESGSRYEQYF; CDR3nt: TGTGCCAGCAGTGAAAGCGGGAGTCGCTACGAGCAGTACTTC; j_gene: TRBJ2-7; d_gene: TRBD2; abundance: NA; v_gene: TRBV27
CDR3aa: CASSQEVYGYTF; CDR3nt: TGCGCCAGCAGCCAAGAGGTCTATGGCTACACCTTC; j_gene: TRBJ1-2; d_gene: NA; abundance: NA; v_gene: TRBV4-1
CDR3aa: CASSIAGFSYNEQFF; CDR3nt: TGTGCCAGTAGTATAGCAGGGTTCTCCTACAATGAGCAGTTCTTC; j_gene: TRBJ2-1; d_gene: NA; abundance: NA; v_gene: TRBV19
CDR3aa: CASSLQGLSSYNSPLHF; CDR3nt: TGTGCCAGCAGTTTACAGGGGTTGAGCTCCTATAATTCACCCCTCCACTTT; j_gene: TRBJ1-6; d_gene: NA; abundance: NA; v_gene: TRBV28
CDR3aa: CASSSYTQGTGNTIYF; CDR3nt: TGTGCCAGCAGCTCCTACACTCAGGGAACTGGAAACACCATATATTTT; j_gene: TRBJ1-3; d_gene: NA; abundance: NA; v_gene: TRBV7-8
CDR3aa: CASSLFIPSLGGGSYEQYF; CDR3nt: TGTGCCAGCAGTTTATTTATCCCCTCTCTGGGAGGGGGTTCCTACGAGCAGTACTTC; j_gene: TRBJ2-7; d_gene: NA; abundance: NA; v_gene: TRBV28
CDR3aa: CASGATSTDTQYF; CDR3nt: TGTGCCAGCGGCGCTACTAGCACAGATACGCAGTATTTT; j_gene: TRBJ2-3; d_gene: NA; abundance: NA; v_gene: TRBV28
CDR3aa: CASSLVVTGNEAFF; CDR3nt: TGCGCCAGCAGCTTGGTAGTGACAGGGAACGAAGCTTTCTTT; j_gene: TRBJ1-1; d_gene: TRBD1; abundance: NA; v_gene: TRBV5-1